This TCR beta chain was documented in a study of blood T cell repertoires in COVID-19. The CDR3 is 14 amino acids. V dropped 2 bases and J dropped 1 base, with 7 bases sitting between them. In germline, CDR1 is KGHSH, CDR2 LQKENI. The method was immunoSEQ multiplex PCR; TCRdb's version includes in-frame clones alone and lacks a portion of them. Here the sample spans under 300,000 clones, 80% to 85% being singletons. Only one count was recorded for this clone. Sequenced sample: peripheral blood. The rearrangement uses TRBV18 and TRBJ2-3; no firm D call. The clonotype was recovered from a woman between 40 and 50 years old who had recovered from COVID-19. The CDR3 DNA is TGTGCCAGCTCACCAGGCTCCGGCACAGATACGCAGTATTTT. Protein sequence: CASSPGSGTDTQYF.